The T cell receptor (beta chain) described here comes from a study of graft-versus-host responses after intestinal transplantation. Notes on the study in general: Analysis identified GvH clones in recipient marrow, with some appearing first in ileum or blood.

Profiling relied on immunoSEQ multiplex PCR, and the TCRdb table lists in-frame clones only, not all of them. In the table there are some 10,000 clones, roughly 38% of which are singletons. Responders (about 200,000, CFSE-labeled) met about 200,000 stimulators that were irradiated and violet-dye-labeled. The authors sorted proliferating CFSE-low CD3+CD4+ and CD3+CD8+ responders after the reaction. Germline CDR1 is MDHEN and CDR2 is SYDVKM. The CDR3 contains 16 residues. V gave up 3 bases and J gave up 0 bases, with 11 bases separating them. The input for sequencing was alloreactive CD8+ T cells from a mixed lymphocyte reaction culture, taken before intestinal transplant. Subset specified: CFSE-low proliferating T cells sorted from roughly six-day pre-transplant mixed lymphocyte reaction (GvH or HvG direction). The TCR was taken from a human patient who received an intestinal transplant. The chain has TRBV28 and TRBJ1-4; TRBD1 might be the D (6 bases). The CDR3 region is CASSFWDTATNEKLFF. The DNA for the CDR3 is TGTGCCAGCAGTTTCTGGGACACTGCAACTAATGAAAAACTGTTTTTT.